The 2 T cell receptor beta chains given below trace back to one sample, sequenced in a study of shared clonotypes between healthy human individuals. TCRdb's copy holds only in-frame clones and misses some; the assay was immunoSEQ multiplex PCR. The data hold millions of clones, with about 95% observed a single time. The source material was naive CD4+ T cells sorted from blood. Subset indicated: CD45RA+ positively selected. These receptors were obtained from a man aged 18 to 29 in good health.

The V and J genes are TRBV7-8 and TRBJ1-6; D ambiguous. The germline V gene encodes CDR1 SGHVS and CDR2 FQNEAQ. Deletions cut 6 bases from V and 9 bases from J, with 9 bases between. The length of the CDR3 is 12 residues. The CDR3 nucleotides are TGTGCCAGCAGTGCTCTGGGTTCACCCCTCCACTTT. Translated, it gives CASSALGSPLHF.

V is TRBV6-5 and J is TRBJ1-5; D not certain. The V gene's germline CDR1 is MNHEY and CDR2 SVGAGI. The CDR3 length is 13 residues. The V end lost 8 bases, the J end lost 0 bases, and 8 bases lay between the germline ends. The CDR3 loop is CASAAGSNQPQHF. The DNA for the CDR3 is TGTGCCAGCGCAGCCGGTAGCAATCAGCCCCAGCATTTT.